Shown below are 27 T cell receptor beta chains from a single sample sequenced in a study of blood T cells in healthy people across ages (dated by TCRdb to the mid-2010s). Library generation was performed with 5' RACE. Sequenced on an Illumina HiSeq 2500. A second PCR of about 6 to 11 cycles was performed with a sample-barcoded 5' primer and a J-beta primer mix. TCRdb passed the public sequencing reads through fastp at Q25 and MiXCR, retaining productive beta sequences. CDR3 protein duplicates are merged, each entry listing the most common genes and DNA. Recorded for this sample are roughly 650,000 distinct CDR3 sequences; approximately 30% of them occurred a single time. Of the sample, approximately 15% is held by the ten largest clones. The sequencing input was blood. The receptors originated from a woman at least 80 years old in good health. Donor details come from another sample of the same person, matched by shared clones.

This clonotype was found many times. This chain connects TRBV10-3 to TRBJ2-7; 11 nucleotides align to TRBD1. Trimming removed 4 bases from V and 4 bases from J; junction bases left unmatched: 3. Germline CDR1 and CDR2: ENHRY and SYGVKD. This CDR3 has 14 amino acids. The CDR3 DNA reads as TGTGCCATCAGTGCGGGACAGGGGGGGTACGAGCAGTACTTC. It codes for CAISAGQGGYEQYF.

At least ten counts were recorded for this clonotype. The rearrangement uses TRBV28 and TRBJ2-5; 10 positions agree with TRBD1. The CDR3 consists of 15 residues. Losses at the gene ends were 3 bases for V and 4 bases for J; bases not matched to a gene: 5. CDR1 is MDHEN and CDR2 is SYDVKM in the germline V gene. The CDR3 DNA reads TGTGCCAGCAGTTTCTCCCGGACAGGGGGAGAGACCCAGTACTTC. Translated: CASSFSRTGGETQYF.

Many counts were recorded for this clonotype. The CDR3 nucleotides read TGTGCCAGCAGCGTAGAGTTGGGGCTGGTTTACAATGAGCAGTTCTTC. As protein: CASSVELGLVYNEQFF. This sequence joins TRBV9 and TRBJ2-1; possibly TRBD1 for D (5 bases). Germline CDR1 SGDLS, CDR2 YYNGEE. Between the trimmed V and J ends, which lost 0 bases and 4 bases, there was a span of 14 bases. This CDR3 has 16 amino acids.

This clonotype was counted between two and nine times. The V and J genes are TRBV3-1 and TRBJ1-4; unclear D gene. The CDR3 runs to 12 residues. V shed 5 bases and J shed 7 bases, with 8 bases lying between them. From germline, CDR1 is LGHDT and CDR2 YNNKEL (reference sequence). Here the CDR3 reads CASSVLGEKLFF. As DNA, the CDR3 is TGTGCCAGCAGCGTCCTCGGTGAAAAACTGTTTTTT.

The genes are TRBV5-1 and TRBJ2-1; 7 bases align to TRBD2. Germline CDR1 SGHRS, CDR2 YFSETQ. V was clipped by 7 bases and J by 3 bases; unmatched bases: 10. This CDR3 spans 15 amino acids. The CDR3 sequence: CASVDGGSNYNEQFF. The CDR3 DNA sequence: TGCGCCAGCGTCGACGGCGGGAGTAACTACAATGAGCAGTTCTTC.

J is TRBJ2-7 and V is TRBV28, with D hard to call. With 5 bases removed from V and 1 base from J, the gap between germline ends came to 12 bases. The CDR3 is made up of 14 amino acids. Germline CDR1 MDHEN, CDR2 SYDVKM. The CDR3 nucleotides are TGTGCCAGCAGTCCAGCTTTAGAATCCTACGAGCAGTACTTC. This sequence encodes CASSPALESYEQYF.

Only one count was recorded for this clonotype. The J gene is TRBJ2-1, the V gene TRBV2; TRBD2 matches 8 bases. The junction had 12 bases not matched to a gene; V was cut back by 8 bases and J by 9 bases. The length of the CDR3 is 14 residues. CDR1 and CDR2 from the germline V gene are SNHLY and FYNNEI. In nucleotides, the CDR3 is TGTGCCAGCGTCGGGACTAGAGGGTTGGTTGAGCAGTTCTTC. Translated: CASVGTRGLVEQFF.

Note on this clonotype: This clone may be a read error of a much larger clone one base away. The chain has TRBV14 and TRBJ2-1, with TRBD1 as a possible D gene (5 bases). Trimming took 4 bases from V and 9 from J, leaving 10 bases between them. Germline-derived CDR1 and CDR2 are SGHDN and FVKESK. The CDR3 extends over 12 amino acids. The CDR3 sequence: CASSRVTAEQFF. In nucleotides, the CDR3 is TGTGCCAGCAGCCGAGTGACAGCTGAGCAGTTCTTC. Complete variable domain (other parts from reference TRBV14 and TRBJ2-1): EAGVTQFPSHSVIEKGQTVTLRCDPISGHDNLYWYRRVMGKEIKFLLHFVKESKQDESGMPNNRFLAERTGGTYSTLKVQPAELEDSGVYFCASSRVTAEQFFGPGTRLTVL.

On this clonotype itself: Possible read error: a much larger clone is one base away. The chain recombines TRBV7-2 with TRBJ2-5, with a tentative D call TRBD2 (5 bases). The CDR3 is 14 residues long. The germline V gene encodes CDR1 SGHTA and CDR2 FQGNSA. This CDR3 is CAGSSHRGVGTQYF. CDR3 nucleotide sequence: TGTGCCGGCAGCTCCCACCGGGGAGTGGGGACCCAGTACTTC.

The rearrangement links TRBV29-1 to TRBJ1-4; tentatively, D is TRBD1 (5 bases). The germline gives CDR1 SQVTM, CDR2 ANQGSEA. V was trimmed by 7 bases and J by 8 bases, leaving 17 bases between them. The CDR3 loop spans 13 amino acids. The CDR3 loop is CSAKRGAREKLFF. The CDR3, as DNA: TGCAGCGCGAAAAGAGGGGCTCGAGAAAAACTGTTTTTT.

This rearrangement joins TRBV5-6 to TRBJ2-5, with D perhaps being TRBD1 or TRBD2 (6 bases each). The end of the DNA aligns better with TRBJ2-7, so the J call may be wrong. CDR3 length: 15 amino acids. Looked up from germline, CDR1 is SGHDT and CDR2 is YYEEEE. CDR3 sequence (DNA): TGTGCCAGCAGCTTACCCTTCGGGGGCCGGTTCGAGCAGTACTTC. Its translation is CASSLPFGGRFEQYF.

This clonotype was detected many times. The chain combines TRBV6-1 with TRBJ2-3; a weak D match, TRBD2 (5 bases). The V gene lost 2 bases and the J gene lost 1 base, with 13 bases spanning the gap. The CDR3 length is 16 residues. The germline V gene encodes CDR1 MNHNS and CDR2 SASEGT. The DNA of the CDR3 is TGTGCCAGCAGTGAAATCGGACTTAGGGGCACAGATACGCAGTATTTT. Amino acid sequence: CASSEIGLRGTDTQYF.

A word on this clonotype: A junction boundary mismatches the germline segment, possibly from a read error. V gene TRBV14 combines with J gene TRBJ2-6, with D uncertain. There are 13 residues in the CDR3. The germline V gene has CDR1 SGHDN and CDR2 FVKESK. CDR3 sequence (DNA): TGTGCCGGCAGCCAACTAGGGGCCAACGTCCTGACTTTC. Protein sequence: CAGSQLGANVLTF.

This clonotype was detected ten times or more. This chain joins TRBV5-1 and TRBJ2-5; a weak D match, TRBD2 (5 bases). This CDR3 spans 15 amino acids. V was clipped by 7 bases and J by 8 bases, with 24 bases between them. Germline CDR1 is SGHRS and CDR2 is YFSETQ. Here the CDR3 reads CASRPGVSPEGTQYF. The CDR3 DNA is TGCGCCAGCCGTCCCGGGGTATCTCCCGAAGGCACCCAGTACTTC.

This clonotype showed up many times. The gene calls are TRBV7-3 and TRBJ2-3; D ambiguous. Germline V gene lookup returns CDR1 SGHTA and CDR2 FQGTGA. This CDR3 comprises 15 residues. Between the trimmed V and J ends, which lost 2 bases and 0 bases, there was a span of 9 bases. The CDR3 DNA follows: TGTGCCAGCAGCTTATCGGATTGGAGCACAGATACGCAGTATTTT. Residues: CASSLSDWSTDTQYF.

The chain couples TRBV5-6 to TRBJ2-3, with D unclear. The V and J ends lost 5 bases and 2 bases respectively, with 9 bases between them. Per the germline V gene, CDR1 is SGHDT and CDR2 is YYEEEE. The CDR3 covers 13 residues. The DNA for the CDR3 is TGTGCCAGCAGTGGTGCCCTCACAGATACGCAGTATTTT. This translates into CASSGALTDTQYF.

This clonotype was observed a few times. This could be a read error, since a much larger clone is one nucleotide away. The J gene is TRBJ2-7, the V gene TRBV4-2; 10 bases map to TRBD1. CDR3 length equals 14 residues. The germline V gene encodes CDR1 LGHNA and CDR2 YNFKEQ. This CDR3 is CTSSQRQGADEQYF. The CDR3, as DNA: TGTACCAGCAGCCAACGACAGGGGGCGGACGAGCAGTACTTC.

V usage is TRBV7-9 and J usage is TRBJ1-4, with no clear D. The germline V gene has CDR1 SEHNR and CDR2 FQNEAQ (reference sequence). V lost 1 base and J lost 2, with 5 bases in between. This CDR3 spans 14 amino acids. In DNA form, the CDR3 reads TGTGCCAGCAGCTTAGTTGGGACTAATGAAAAACTGTTTTTT. The encoded protein is CASSLVGTNEKLFF. Full variable domain (outside the CDR3, taken from reference TRBV7-9 and TRBJ1-4): DTGVSQNPRHKITKRGQNVTFRCDPISEHNRLYWYRQTLGQGPEFLTYFQNEAQLEKSRLLSDRFSAERPKGSFSTLEIQRTEQGDSAMYLCASSLVGTNEKLFFGSGTQLSVL.

This clonotype was counted many times. CDR3 nucleotide sequence: TGTGCCAGCTCACTCAGGGACCTCGCCGAGCAGTACTTC. Its translation: CASSLRDLAEQYF. V usage is TRBV18 and J usage is TRBJ2-7, with D perhaps assigned TRBD1 or TRBD2 (5 bases each). Looked up from germline, CDR1 is KGHSH and CDR2 is LQKENI. The ends were cut back, 4 bases at V and 6 bases at J, with 13 bases in the middle. CDR3 size: 13 residues.

As concerns this clonotype: Since a much larger clone is just one base distant, this may be a read error. This sequence joins TRBV7-3 and TRBJ2-3, with D tentatively TRBD1 or TRBD2 (6 bases each). Germline lookup yields CDR1 SGHTA and CDR2 FQGTGA. This CDR3 comprises 17 residues. The CDR3 protein is CTSSLSGGGLVTDTQYF. As DNA, the CDR3 is TGTACCAGCAGCTTAAGTGGTGGGGGGCTTGTCACAGATACGCAGTATTTT. Full variable domain (missing parts from reference TRBV7-3 and TRBJ2-3): GAGVSQTPSNKVTEKGKYVELRCDPISGHTALYWYRQSLGQGPEFLIYFQGTGAADDSGLPNDRFFAVRPEGSVSTLKIQRTERGDSAVYLCTSSLSGGGLVTDTQYFGPGTRLTVL.

In its sample, this clonotype was seen once. V and J are TRBV20-1 and TRBJ1-1, with TRBD1 matching over 8 bases. The V gene's germline CDR1 is DFQATT and CDR2 SNEGSKA (reference sequence). The length of the CDR3 is 14 residues. Unmatched junction bases numbered 14, after V lost 3 bases and J lost 11 bases. The CDR3 sequence is CSARPGQGGVEAFF. CDR3 DNA sequence: TGCAGTGCTAGGCCAGGACAGGGAGGAGTTGAGGCTTTCTTT.

The chain carries TRBV20-1 and TRBJ2-4, with D maybe TRBD2 (6 bases). Per the germline V gene, CDR1 is DFQATT and CDR2 is SNEGSKA (reference sequence). This CDR3 has 18 amino acids. With 0 bases removed from V and 0 bases from J, the gap between germline ends came to 18 bases. CDR3 nucleotide sequence: TGCAGTGCTAGAGATTCCATGCGGGAATGGGTAGCCAAAAACATTCAGTACTTC. Encoded protein: CSARDSMREWVAKNIQYF.

This clonotype was observed many times. The CDR3 sequence: CSARDSSGGGETQYF. Written as DNA, the CDR3 is TGCAGTGCTAGAGATTCTAGCGGGGGGGGAGAGACCCAGTACTTC. This sequence joins TRBV20-1 and TRBJ2-5; 12 bases align to TRBD2. The CDR3 has 15 amino acids. CDR1 and CDR2 (germline): DFQATT, SNEGSKA (reference sequence). With V trimmed by 0 bases and J by 4 bases, 3 bases remained unmatched.

This clonotype was counted many times. This rearrangement joins TRBV20-1 to TRBJ2-5; 8 nucleotides align to TRBD1. The CDR3 is 13 residues long. Germline CDR1 DFQATT, CDR2 SNEGSKA (reference sequence). The V segment lost 4 bases and the J segment 5 bases; nucleotides outside the gene matches: 6. In nucleotides, the CDR3 is TGCAGTGCTAAGGCAGGGGGCGGGGAGACCCAGTACTTC. Translated: CSAKAGGGETQYF.

In regard to this clonotype: A read error is possible here, since a much larger clone lies one base away. The chain is built from TRBV7-9 and TRBJ2-1, with 8 bases that match TRBD2. There are 15 residues in the CDR3. Germline V lookup: CDR1 SEHNR, CDR2 FQNEAQ (reference sequence). J gave up 3 bases and V 5 bases, and 6 bases lay outside the gene matches. CDR3 DNA sequence: TGTGCCAGCAGCCCATCAGCGGGGGTCTACAATGAGCAGTTCTTC. It is translated as CASSPSAGVYNEQFF.

Comment on this clonotype: A much larger clonotype is one base distant, so this may be a read error. The V and J genes are TRBV5-1 and TRBJ2-1; no definite D call. The length of the CDR3 is 12 residues. Germline V gene sequence: CDR1 SGHRS, CDR2 YFSETQ. The V and J ends lost 4 bases and 12 bases respectively, with 14 bases between them. Written as DNA, the CDR3 is TGCGCCAGCAGCCTACGTTTCTCTGGGCAGTTCTTC. Protein product: CASSLRFSGQFF.

The chain joins TRBV4-2 to TRBJ1-2, with TRBD1 matching over 7 bases. The ends lost 5 bases at V and 3 bases at J; junction bases unmatched: 9. This CDR3 is 15 amino acids long. Germline-derived CDR1 and CDR2 are LGHNA and YNFKEQ. The CDR3 DNA reads as TGTGCCAGCAGCTCTAGACAGGGCGAAGACTATGGCTACACCTTC. Its translation: CASSSRQGEDYGYTF.